One and the same sample provided the 17 T cell receptor beta chains below, sequenced in a study of T-cell memory formation after mild COVID-19. In TCRdb, the 5' RACE reads were re-called with MiXCR into one record per CDR3 protein. The profile shows approximately 340,000 distinct CDR3 sequences, more than 15% of them singletons. The sequenced sample was PBMCs or a T cell subset sorted from them (not recorded which). The source is a man aged 18 to 30 who had mild COVID-19 (a few samples of this study predate the infection). Cell type and time point are not known.

The chain joins TRBV11-2 to TRBJ1-2; a possible D gene is TRBD1 (5 bases). Germline V lookup: CDR1 SGHAT, CDR2 FQNNGV. V lost 5 bases and J lost 4, with 17 bases in between. The CDR3 runs to 15 residues. This CDR3 reads CASSRDGTDTYGYTF. The CDR3 nucleotides are TGTGCCAGCAGCCGAGATGGGACGGATACCTATGGCTACACCTTC.

The chain is built from TRBV4-2 and TRBJ2-1; the match to TRBD2 covers 12 bases. Germline V gene lookup returns CDR1 LGHNA and CDR2 YNFKEQ. The CDR3 totals 14 residues. With V trimmed by 8 bases and J by 10 bases, 9 bases remained unmatched. CDR3 region: CASAASGGGAEQFF. For the CDR3, the DNA is TGTGCCAGCGCTGCTAGCGGGGGGGGGGCCGAGCAGTTCTTC.

This chain joins TRBV9 and TRBJ2-5; D may be TRBD1 or TRBD2 (6 bases each). This CDR3 has 16 residues. Germline V CDR1 and CDR2: SGDLS, YYNGEE. V lost 1 base and J lost 0, with 13 bases in between. CDR3 sequence (DNA): TGTGCCAGCAGCGTATCGGGGGCGGGGTACCAAGAGACCCAGTACTTC. It is translated as CASSVSGAGYQETQYF.

This clonotype was detected a few times. The CDR3 nucleotides are TGCGCCAGCAGCCAAGAGGAGGAGTCGGAATACGAGCAGTACTTC. Protein product: CASSQEEESEYEQYF. V gene TRBV4-3 combines with J gene TRBJ2-7, with a tentative D call TRBD2 (5 bases). Looked up from germline, CDR1 is LGHNA and CDR2 is YSLEER. The germline V and J ends were trimmed by 0 bases and 4 bases, with 13 bases remaining between them. The CDR3 sequence is 15 residues long.

The V call is TRBV28, the J call TRBJ1-2; no definite D call. The CDR3 has 12 amino acids. The germline CDR1 and CDR2 sequences are MDHEN and SYDVKM. Trimming took off 7 bases at V and 4 bases at J, with 10 bases between the two ends. The CDR3 sequence: CASKVSGYGYTF. The CDR3 DNA is TGTGCCAGCAAAGTCAGTGGCTATGGCTACACCTTC.

This rearrangement joins TRBV7-9 to TRBJ2-2, with D perhaps TRBD1 or TRBD2 (5 bases each). CDR1 is SEHNR and CDR2 is FQNEAQ in the germline V gene (reference sequence). The CDR3 spans 13 residues. Trimming pared 2 bases from V and 6 bases from J, leaving 7 bases between. The CDR3 reads CASSLPGPGELFF. The CDR3 DNA reads TGTGCCAGCAGCTTACCGGGGCCCGGGGAGCTGTTTTTT.

This clonotype was observed a few times. The chain couples TRBV2 to TRBJ1-1; no clear D gene. The CDR3 is 15 amino acids. Germline-derived CDR1 and CDR2 are SNHLY and FYNNEI. The V gene lost 0 bases and the J gene lost 1 base, with 9 bases spanning the gap. CDR3 nucleotide sequence: TGTGCCAGCAGTGAAGCAAGTAGGTGGAACACTGAAGCTTTCTTT. As protein: CASSEASRWNTEAFF. The complete variable domain, with remaining parts taken from reference TRBV2 and TRBJ1-1, reads EPEVTQTPSHQVTQMGQEVILRCVPISNHLYFYWYRQILGQKVEFLVSFYNNEISEKSEIFDDQFSVERPDGSNFTLKIRSTKLEDSAMYFCASSEASRWNTEAFFGQGTRLTVV.

The chain carries TRBV28 and TRBJ2-7, with TRBD2 matching over 9 bases. The ends lost 6 bases at V and 0 bases at J; junction bases unmatched: 6. The CDR3 has 15 amino acids. Germline V gene lookup returns CDR1 MDHEN and CDR2 SYDVKM. The CDR3 here is CASSRGLASSYEQYV. In DNA, the CDR3 is TGTGCCAGCAGCCGAGGACTAGCGAGCTCCTACGAGCAGTACGTC.

This sequence joins TRBV24-1 and TRBJ2-1; no clear D. Germline V gives CDR1 KGHDR, CDR2 SFDVKD. V was clipped by 0 bases and J by 9 bases, with 2 bases between them. CDR3 length: 11 residues. DNA of the CDR3: TGTGCCACCAGTGATTTGGGTGAGCAGTTCTTC. It is translated as CATSDLGEQFF.

The V and J genes are TRBV12-3 or TRBV12-4 and TRBJ1-6; D gene ambiguous. V was cut by 4 bases and J by 0 bases, with 7 bases left in between. This CDR3 is built from 15 residues. The CDR3 reads CASSYESSYNSPLHF. DNA for the CDR3: TGTGCCAGCAGTTACGAGAGCTCCTATAATTCACCCCTCCACTTT.

The chain is built from TRBV5-1 and TRBJ2-2, with 7 bases aligning to TRBD2. In germline, CDR1 is SGHRS, CDR2 YFSETQ. The V gene end was trimmed by 3 bases and the J gene end by 5 bases; junction bases not matched to a gene: 4. The CDR3 consists of 14 residues. The CDR3 sequence is CASSYSGATGELFF. As DNA, the CDR3 is TGCGCCAGCAGCTACAGCGGGGCGACCGGGGAGCTGTTTTTT.

In its sample, this clonotype was seen a few times. The rearrangement links TRBV28 to TRBJ2-5, with D unclear. V lost 2 bases, J lost 5 bases, and 6 bases lay in between. CDR3 size: 12 residues. The germline V gene has CDR1 MDHEN and CDR2 SYDVKM. The chain's CDR3 is CASSLMLETQYF. CDR3 nucleotides: TGTGCCAGCAGTTTAATGCTGGAGACCCAGTACTTC.

V and J are TRBV20-1 and TRBJ2-7, with D unclear. Germline-derived CDR1 and CDR2 are DFQATT and SNEGSKA (reference sequence). The CDR3 runs to 16 residues. V shed 0 bases and J shed 0 bases, with 15 bases lying between them. The CDR3 protein is CSARDLRRPLSYEQYF. DNA of the CDR3: TGCAGTGCTAGAGATCTAAGGCGGCCACTCTCCTACGAGCAGTACTTC.

The V gene is TRBV11-2, the J gene TRBJ2-2; D is unresolved. The V and J ends lost 1 base and 5 bases respectively, with 11 bases between them. This CDR3 has 15 amino acids. Germline values: CDR1 SGHAT, CDR2 FQNNGV. The CDR3 DNA follows: TGTGCCAGCAGCTTAGTTGGCCCTAGTACCGGGGAGCTGTTTTTT. This codes for CASSLVGPSTGELFF.

The CDR3 bases are TGTGCCAGCAGTTTATTCGCTAGCGGGCGAAACAATGAGCAGTTCTTC. Encoded protein: CASSLFASGRNNEQFF. The chain links TRBV6-2 or TRBV6-3 to TRBJ2-1; 8 positions match TRBD2. CDR1 is MNHEY, CDR2 SVGEGT, per germline. The V segment lost 4 bases and the J segment 5 bases; nucleotides outside the gene matches: 10. CDR3 length equals 16 residues.

The chain has TRBV7-9 and TRBJ1-1; no definite D call. The germline V gene encodes CDR1 SEHNR and CDR2 FQNEAQ (reference sequence). This CDR3 region has 15 residues. V was trimmed by 1 base and J by 1 base, leaving 10 bases between them. The CDR3 DNA follows: TGTGCCAGCAGCTTAGGTCAACCAGGGAACACTGAAGCTTTCTTT. It encodes CASSLGQPGNTEAFF. The entire variable domain, with the rest obtained from reference TRBV7-9 and TRBJ1-1, is as follows: DTGVSQNPRHKITKRGQNVTFRCDPISEHNRLYWYRQTLGQGPEFLTYFQNEAQLEKSRLLSDRFSAERPKGSFSTLEIQRTEQGDSAMYLCASSLGQPGNTEAFFGQGTRLTVV.

This clonotype was detected a few times. V is TRBV5-5 and J is TRBJ2-1; D gene unclear. Germline loops: CDR1 SGHKS, CDR2 YYEKEE (reference sequence). Trimming shortened V by 0 bases and J by 2 bases, and 15 bases separated the two germline ends. The CDR3 runs to 17 residues. CDR3 amino acids: CASSLGAGYLTYNEQFF. CDR3 nucleotide sequence: TGTGCCAGCAGCTTGGGAGCAGGCTACCTTACCTACAATGAGCAGTTCTTC.